Described below is a single T cell receptor beta chain sequence and its context. The sample belongs to a study of blood T cell repertoires in COVID-19. Study-wide background: Spain, Italy and the United States supplied samples that represented acute and convalescent COVID-19. Sources were T cells, B-cell-depleted T cells, or PBMCs; the material itself was cDNA or gDNA.

This CDR3 comprises 15 residues. V lost 1 base to trimming and J lost 7 bases, with 13 bases between them. CDR1 SGHTA and CDR2 FQGNSA come from the germline V gene. Per the original methods: The assay estimated nucleated cells by amplifying reference gene primers. Only in-frame clones appear in the TCRdb table, and some are missing; sequencing was by immunoSEQ multiplex PCR. Clonal size and the V and J genes are those of that table, whereas D and trimming came from the DNA. This sample has around 80,000 clones, with 70% to 80% found just once. The sequence came from a man aged 45 to 65 with active or convalescent COVID-19. V usage is TRBV7-2 and J usage is TRBJ2-2; D ambiguous. The specimen sequenced was peripheral blood. CDR3 in DNA: TGTGCCAGCAGCTTAGTGTTCCAGGCAGGCGGGGAGCTGTTTTTT. Its translation: CASSLVFQAGGELFF.